This TCR beta chain was sequenced for a study of OX40 agonist ivuxolimab in advanced cancers. Study details: Among those enrolled, mean age was about 60 years (range roughly 23 to 85) and 82.7% were male.

The table came from immunoSEQ multiplex PCR; TCRdb's copy has only in-frame clones and leaves some out. The data contain about 70,000 clones, roughly 78% of them seen just once; the ten biggest clones take up approximately 5.3%. Study observations and caveats: Compared with CD4+, CD8+ T cells on average had more expanded clones. Certain nonresponders additionally had low normalized T-cell clonal expansion.

V lost 8 bases to trimming and J lost 4 bases, with 18 bases between them. From germline, CDR1 is MNHEY and CDR2 SVGAGI. This CDR3 comprises 15 residues. As for this clone: What it recognizes is unknown.

V usage is TRBV6-5 and J usage is TRBJ2-1; TRBD1 is a possible D gene (6 bases). The TCR comes from an adult with an advanced solid tumor such as melanoma, head and neck, liver or kidney cancer. Sequences were derived from CD4+ or CD8+ T cells sorted from blood, sampled in a trial of the OX40 agonist ivuxolimab. For the CDR3, the DNA is TGTGCCAGCGGCCCACACGGGACATTTTACAATGAGCAGTTCTTC. Translation: CASGPHGTFYNEQFF.